This T cell receptor beta chain was recovered during a study of spatial heterogeneity in lung cancer. The wider study: Detected beta-chain sequences consistently exceeded alpha-chain sequences.

There are many counts of this clonotype. Antigen unknown. Overall study findings and caveats: More often at tumor resection than at routine follow-up, ubiquitous expanded tumor TCRs were detected in the blood.

Time point in this sample: sample taken at primary tumor resection. Unsorted samples of tumor, nontumor lung or frozen PBMC had their whole RNA sequenced. The donor group consisted of roughly 70 patients who had untreated, early-stage non-small cell lung cancer. Each molecule of TCR cDNA was tagged with one unique molecular identifier. TCRdb re-called the 5' RACE reads with MiXCR, one entry per CDR3 protein. The sample has tens of thousands of distinct CDR3 sequences; 6.9% are singletons. The sample was PBMCs, taken at surgery. The origin of this receptor is a male donor with early-stage non-small cell lung cancer.

The CDR3 spells CASSLGLPPNEQFF. The CDR3 DNA follows: TGTGCCAGCAGTCTCGGACTGCCGCCGAATGAGCAGTTCTTC. The V call is TRBV28, the J call TRBJ2-1; the D gene is possibly TRBD2 (5 bases). V was cut by 5 bases and J by 7 bases, with 15 bases left in between. The CDR3 has 14 residues. Germline-derived CDR1 and CDR2 are MDHEN and SYDVKM.